A selection of T cell receptor beta chains follows, all from one sample in a study of shared T cell receptors in the human thymus. The data were produced by immunoSEQ multiplex PCR, yet TCRdb's version contains in-frame clones alone and is incomplete. Of about 380,000 clones listed, 95% were seen once; the top ten hold approximately 0.018%. The sequencing sample was made of thymocytes. These receptors all come from a human donor. Both conserved end residues are part of each CDR3. The D gene is left open where the match is weak. Not every row has a clone size; where given, it reads once, few, many or a size class.

v_gene: TRBV5-4; j_gene: TRBJ2-7; abundance: .; d_gene: .; CDR3aa: CASSPASEGGATYEQYF; CDR3nt: TGTGCCAGCAGCCCCGCCTCCGAGGGGGGCGCTACCTACGAGCAGTACTTC
v_gene: TRBV7-9; j_gene: TRBJ1-1; abundance: .; d_gene: .; CDR3aa: CASSLGMVSNTEAFF; CDR3nt: TGTGCCAGCAGCTTAGGTATGGTTTCAAACACTGAAGCTTTCTTT
v_gene: TRBV30; j_gene: TRBJ1-5; abundance: .; d_gene: .; CDR3aa: CAWSDGEGNQPQHF; CDR3nt: TGTGCCTGGAGTGACGGGGAGGGCAATCAGCCCCAGCATTTT
v_gene: TRBV5-1; j_gene: TRBJ1-2; abundance: .; d_gene: .; CDR3aa: CASSLEQADYGYTF; CDR3nt: TGCGCCAGCAGCTTAGAACAGGCAGACTATGGCTACACCTTC
v_gene: TRBV2; j_gene: TRBJ1-2; abundance: .; d_gene: TRBD1; CDR3aa: CASSRRDRGRGGYTF; CDR3nt: TGTGCCAGCAGTAGACGGGACAGGGGGCGCGGGGGCTACACCTTC
v_gene: TRBV27; j_gene: TRBJ1-1; abundance: .; d_gene: .; CDR3aa: CASSPWRGRNTEAFF; CDR3nt: TGTGCCAGCAGTCCCTGGCGAGGTCGGAACACTGAAGCTTTCTTT
v_gene: TRBV4-1; j_gene: TRBJ2-7; abundance: .; d_gene: .; CDR3aa: CASSQDPLEGGYEQYF; CDR3nt: TGCGCCAGCAGCCAAGATCCCCTAGAGGGGGGCTACGAGCAGTACTTC
v_gene: TRBV28; j_gene: TRBJ2-1; abundance: .; d_gene: .; CDR3aa: CASSSAVPNRVLPYNEQFF; CDR3nt: TGTGCCAGCAGTTCAGCCGTACCGAACAGGGTTTTGCCCTACAATGAGCAGTTCTTC
v_gene: TRBV6-1; j_gene: TRBJ2-3; abundance: once; d_gene: .; CDR3aa: CATITVITDTQYF; CDR3nt: TGTGCCACGATCACGGTGATCACAGATACGCAGTATTTT
v_gene: TRBV15; j_gene: TRBJ1-2; abundance: .; d_gene: .; CDR3aa: CATSREGRSYGYTF; CDR3nt: TGTGCCACCAGCAGAGAAGGCCGTTCTTATGGCTACACCTTC
v_gene: TRBV19; j_gene: TRBJ1-2; abundance: .; d_gene: TRBD1; CDR3aa: CAGTGPGAYGYTF; CDR3nt: TGTGCCGGGACAGGGCCCGGGGCCTATGGCTACACCTTC
v_gene: TRBV28; j_gene: TRBJ2-7; abundance: once; d_gene: TRBD1; CDR3aa: CASSRSGTGSFREWSEQYF; CDR3nt: TGTGCCAGCAGTCGATCCGGGACAGGGTCCTTTCGTGAATGGTCCGAGCAGTACTTC
v_gene: TRBV11-1; j_gene: TRBJ2-7; abundance: .; d_gene: TRBD1; CDR3aa: CASSSPARGRTHEQYF; CDR3nt: TGTGCCAGCAGCTCCCCTGCCAGGGGGCGGACCCACGAGCAGTACTTC
v_gene: TRBV19; j_gene: TRBJ2-1; abundance: once; d_gene: .; CDR3aa: CASRGDVPSSYNEQFF; CDR3nt: TGTGCCAGTAGAGGGGACGTCCCCAGCTCCTACAATGAGCAGTTCTTC
v_gene: TRBV5-6; j_gene: TRBJ2-1; abundance: .; d_gene: TRBD2; CDR3aa: CASSTQGLAEYNEQFF; CDR3nt: TGTGCCAGCAGCACCCAAGGACTAGCGGAGTACAATGAGCAGTTCTTC
v_gene: TRBV7-9; j_gene: TRBJ2-3; abundance: .; d_gene: .; CDR3aa: CASSLGTKLADTQYF; CDR3nt: TGTGCCAGCAGCTTAGGGACTAAGTTGGCAGATACGCAGTATTTT
v_gene: TRBV5-6; j_gene: TRBJ1-2; abundance: .; d_gene: .; CDR3aa: CASSRRTAQGGGYTF; CDR3nt: TGTGCCAGCAGCCGCCGGACTGCGCAGGGTGGTGGCTACACCTTC
v_gene: TRBV7-2; j_gene: TRBJ2-1; abundance: .; d_gene: TRBD2; CDR3aa: CASSSPGKRERNEQFF; CDR3nt: TGTGCCAGCAGCTCGCCTGGAAAGCGGGAGCGTAATGAGCAGTTCTTC
v_gene: TRBV27; j_gene: TRBJ2-7; abundance: .; d_gene: .; CDR3aa: CASSPGVEQYF; CDR3nt: TGTGCCAGCAGCCCAGGGGTCGAGCAGTACTTC
v_gene: TRBV29-1; j_gene: TRBJ2-1; abundance: .; d_gene: .; CDR3aa: CSVEDSFTGYVNLEQFF; CDR3nt: TGCAGCGTTGAAGATTCGTTTACCGGCTACGTAAACCTTGAGCAGTTCTTC